The clone carrying this T cell receptor (beta chain) was seen a few times. Deletions cut 3 bases from V and 0 bases from J, with 12 bases between. The CDR3 length is 15 residues. Germline V gives CDR1 SQVTM, CDR2 ANQGSEA. RNA was extracted and reverse transcribed into cDNA as the sequencing template. The data were produced by immunoSEQ multiplex PCR, yet TCRdb's version contains in-frame clones alone and is incomplete. The table shows about 210,000 clones, with approximately 67% occurring only once. This sample was taken from a study of CD8+ T cells in alopecia areata. About the study: Tofacitinib lasted 6 to 18 months, then 6 months off drug.

Indicated treatment: oral pan-JAK inhibitor, 5-10 mg twice daily. This TCR was recovered from a human donor with alopecia areata. The chain joins TRBV29-1 to TRBJ2-1; D unclear. The starting material was CD4+ T cells sorted from blood, obtained around week 46, from a patient treated with tofacitinib. The CDR3 DNA is TGCAGCGTTGATCCACGACGGAGCTCCTACAATGAGCAGTTCTTC. This encodes CSVDPRRSSYNEQFF.